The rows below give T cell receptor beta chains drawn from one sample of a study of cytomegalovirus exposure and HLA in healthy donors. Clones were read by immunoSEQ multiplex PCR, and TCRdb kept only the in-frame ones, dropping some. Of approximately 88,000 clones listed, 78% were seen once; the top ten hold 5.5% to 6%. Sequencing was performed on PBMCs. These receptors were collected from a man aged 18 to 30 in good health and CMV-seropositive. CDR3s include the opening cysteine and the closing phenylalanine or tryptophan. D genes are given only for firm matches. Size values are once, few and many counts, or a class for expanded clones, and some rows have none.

CDR3 DNA: TGTGCCAGCAGTTTAACAGGCTCCCGCACTGAAGCTTTCTTT; CDR3 protein: CASSLTGSRTEAFF; D gene: NA; CDR3 length: 14; J gene: TRBJ1-1; clone size: NA; V gene: TRBV27
CDR3 DNA: TGTGCCAGCAGCGGTCACAGTAATTCACCCCTCCACTTT; CDR3 protein: CASSGHSNSPLHF; D gene: NA; CDR3 length: 13; J gene: TRBJ1-6; clone size: NA; V gene: TRBV11-2
CDR3 DNA: TGCAGCGGCAGATGGAACACTGAAGCTTTCTTT; CDR3 protein: CSGRWNTEAFF; D gene: NA; CDR3 length: 11; J gene: TRBJ1-1; clone size: NA; V gene: TRBV29-1
CDR3 DNA: TGTGCCAGCATCTGGGCCAAAGGGAGAGGGACTGAAGCTTTCTTT; CDR3 protein: CASIWAKGRGTEAFF; D gene: NA; CDR3 length: 15; J gene: TRBJ1-1; clone size: once; V gene: TRBV2
CDR3 DNA: TGTGCCAGCAGTGGGTCCGGGACTGCAATCTACGAGCAGTACTTC; CDR3 protein: CASSGSGTAIYEQYF; D gene: NA; CDR3 length: 15; J gene: TRBJ2-7; clone size: NA; V gene: TRBV6-4
CDR3 DNA: TGCGCCAGCAGCCAAGGTCCTACCCCATCCATCGGGGGGACTAATGAAAAACTGTTTTTT; CDR3 protein: CASSQGPTPSIGGTNEKLFF; D gene: NA; CDR3 length: 20; J gene: TRBJ1-4; clone size: NA; V gene: TRBV4-1
CDR3 DNA: TGCGCCAGCAGCTTGGCCCTGGCACAGGGGCGGATGGACATTCAGTACTTC; CDR3 protein: CASSLALAQGRMDIQYF; D gene: TRBD1; CDR3 length: 17; J gene: TRBJ2-4; clone size: few; V gene: TRBV5-1
CDR3 DNA: TGTGCCAGCAGCTCTTATTTCACAGCGGGAAGTGAGCAGTTCTTC; CDR3 protein: CASSSYFTAGSEQFF; D gene: TRBD2; CDR3 length: 15; J gene: TRBJ2-1; clone size: NA; V gene: TRBV7-2
CDR3 DNA: TGTGCCAGCTCACCACGGGGAAGGAGGCTCTTAGATGAAAAACTGTTTTTT; CDR3 protein: CASSPRGRRLLDEKLFF; D gene: NA; CDR3 length: 17; J gene: TRBJ1-4; clone size: few; V gene: TRBV18
CDR3 DNA: TGTGCCAGCAGCCGTAAACCGGGACAAGTGGCCGAGCAGTACTTC; CDR3 protein: CASSRKPGQVAEQYF; D gene: NA; CDR3 length: 15; J gene: TRBJ2-7; clone size: NA; V gene: TRBV11-2
CDR3 DNA: TGCGCCAGCAGCTTGGCGCGGGAGAGTCCGTTCTTC; CDR3 protein: CASSLARESPFF; D gene: TRBD2; CDR3 length: 12; J gene: TRBJ2-1; clone size: once; V gene: TRBV5-1
CDR3 DNA: TGTGCCAGCAGTTTAAATGGACAGGGGGCGATTGGCTACACCTTC; CDR3 protein: CASSLNGQGAIGYTF; D gene: TRBD1; CDR3 length: 15; J gene: TRBJ1-2; clone size: NA; V gene: TRBV28
CDR3 DNA: TGTGCCAGCAGCGTATTCGGAGGGAATGCTTTCTTT; CDR3 protein: CASSVFGGNAFF; D gene: NA; CDR3 length: 12; J gene: TRBJ1-1; clone size: NA; V gene: TRBV9
CDR3 DNA: TGCAGCGTTGATAAGGGGGATACGCAGTATTTT; CDR3 protein: CSVDKGDTQYF; D gene: NA; CDR3 length: 11; J gene: TRBJ2-3; clone size: NA; V gene: TRBV29-1
CDR3 DNA: TGTGCCAGCAGTGCAGGGTACCCTAATGAAAAACTGTTTTTT; CDR3 protein: CASSAGYPNEKLFF; D gene: NA; CDR3 length: 14; J gene: TRBJ1-4; clone size: NA; V gene: TRBV2
CDR3 DNA: TGTGCCAGCAGTGAATGGTCTGAGGGTCAGCCCCAGCATTTT; CDR3 protein: CASSEWSEGQPQHF; D gene: NA; CDR3 length: 14; J gene: TRBJ1-5; clone size: NA; V gene: TRBV2
CDR3 DNA: TGTGCCAGCAGCTTTGGGGTCGGGAGCCAAGAGACCCAGTACTTC; CDR3 protein: CASSFGVGSQETQYF; D gene: NA; CDR3 length: 15; J gene: TRBJ2-5; clone size: NA; V gene: TRBV7-2
CDR3 DNA: TGTGCCAGCAGTATCGACAGGGGTGGCAATCAGCCCCAGCATTTT; CDR3 protein: CASSIDRGGNQPQHF; D gene: TRBD1; CDR3 length: 15; J gene: TRBJ1-5; clone size: few; V gene: TRBV2
CDR3 DNA: TGTGCCAGTCAGCGGGGGCTCTATGGCTACACCTTC; CDR3 protein: CASQRGLYGYTF; D gene: NA; CDR3 length: 12; J gene: TRBJ1-2; clone size: NA; V gene: TRBV2
CDR3 DNA: TGTGCCAGCACCGGGACAGAATATAGCAATCAGCCCCAGCATTTT; CDR3 protein: CASTGTEYSNQPQHF; D gene: TRBD1; CDR3 length: 15; J gene: TRBJ1-5; clone size: NA; V gene: TRBV28
CDR3 DNA: TGCGCCAGCAGCAGTGGACACACTGGAAACACTGAAGCTTTCTTT; CDR3 protein: CASSSGHTGNTEAFF; D gene: NA; CDR3 length: 15; J gene: TRBJ1-1; clone size: NA; V gene: TRBV5-1
CDR3 DNA: TGCGCCAGCAGCCCGGGAGGGTTGAGGGATGGAAACACCATATATTTT; CDR3 protein: CASSPGGLRDGNTIYF; D gene: NA; CDR3 length: 16; J gene: TRBJ1-3; clone size: NA; V gene: TRBV4-1
CDR3 DNA: TGTGCCAGCAGTTTTAGCGGGAGTGGGCAAGAGACCCAGTACTTC; CDR3 protein: CASSFSGSGQETQYF; D gene: TRBD2; CDR3 length: 15; J gene: TRBJ2-5; clone size: NA; V gene: TRBV28
CDR3 DNA: TGCAGCGGGGAGAGCGGGAGCTACGAGCAGTACTTC; CDR3 protein: CSGESGSYEQYF; D gene: TRBD2; CDR3 length: 12; J gene: TRBJ2-7; clone size: NA; V gene: TRBV29-1
CDR3 DNA: TGTGCCAGCAGCTTCGCGACAGGGGTCCATAGCACAGATACGCAGTATTTT; CDR3 protein: CASSFATGVHSTDTQYF; D gene: TRBD1; CDR3 length: 17; J gene: TRBJ2-3; clone size: NA; V gene: TRBV7-8
CDR3 DNA: TGTGCCAGCAGCGTCCTCGGCGGAGGGGGCACAGATACGCAGTATTTT; CDR3 protein: CASSVLGGGGTDTQYF; D gene: NA; CDR3 length: 16; J gene: TRBJ2-3; clone size: NA; V gene: TRBV7-6
CDR3 DNA: TGTGCCAGCAGCTTAGTCCCTCCTTGGACAGGGGAGGAGACCCAGTACTTC; CDR3 protein: CASSLVPPWTGEETQYF; D gene: TRBD1; CDR3 length: 17; J gene: TRBJ2-5; clone size: once; V gene: TRBV7-2
CDR3 DNA: TGCGCCAGCAGCCAGGAAACCGGGACAGGGGTCTACGAGCAGTACTTC; CDR3 protein: CASSQETGTGVYEQYF; D gene: TRBD1; CDR3 length: 16; J gene: TRBJ2-7; clone size: NA; V gene: TRBV4-1
CDR3 DNA: TGCGCCAGCAGCCAAGGCGGGAGGGCATTGAATGAGCAGTTCTTC; CDR3 protein: CASSQGGRALNEQFF; D gene: TRBD2; CDR3 length: 15; J gene: TRBJ2-1; clone size: NA; V gene: TRBV4-1
CDR3 DNA: TGTGCCAGCAGCCAGGGACAGAGGATGGAAAAACTGTTTTTT; CDR3 protein: CASSQGQRMEKLFF; D gene: TRBD1; CDR3 length: 14; J gene: TRBJ1-4; clone size: NA; V gene: TRBV6-1
CDR3 DNA: TGCGCCAGCAGCTTGGGTGGGGGCCGGACAGGGGGCAGTGAGCAGTTCTTC; CDR3 protein: CASSLGGGRTGGSEQFF; D gene: TRBD1; CDR3 length: 17; J gene: TRBJ2-1; clone size: few; V gene: TRBV5-1
CDR3 DNA: TGTGCCAGCTCACCACTAAGGGGCGATGAGCAGTTCTTC; CDR3 protein: CASSPLRGDEQFF; D gene: NA; CDR3 length: 13; J gene: TRBJ2-1; clone size: NA; V gene: TRBV18
CDR3 DNA: TGTGCCAGCATAAGACAGGGGTTGAATGAGCAGTTCTTC; CDR3 protein: CASIRQGLNEQFF; D gene: TRBD1; CDR3 length: 13; J gene: TRBJ2-1; clone size: NA; V gene: TRBV6-1
CDR3 DNA: TGCGCCAGTGGCGGGGGGCTCCACGAGCAGTACTTC; CDR3 protein: CASGGGLHEQYF; D gene: TRBD2; CDR3 length: 12; J gene: TRBJ2-7; clone size: NA; V gene: TRBV5-1
CDR3 DNA: TGTGCCAGCAGGACCGGGACAGGGGGTTACGAGCAGTACTTC; CDR3 protein: CASRTGTGGYEQYF; D gene: TRBD1; CDR3 length: 14; J gene: TRBJ2-7; clone size: NA; V gene: TRBV6-1
CDR3 DNA: TGTGCCAGCAGCTTCCCCCCGGGGAATGAGCAGTTCTTC; CDR3 protein: CASSFPPGNEQFF; D gene: NA; CDR3 length: 13; J gene: TRBJ2-1; clone size: NA; V gene: TRBV5-8
CDR3 DNA: TGTGCCAGCAGCTTAGGGCCGGGAGAAGAGACCCAGTACTTC; CDR3 protein: CASSLGPGEETQYF; D gene: NA; CDR3 length: 14; J gene: TRBJ2-5; clone size: NA; V gene: TRBV7-2
CDR3 DNA: TGTGCCAGCAGCGTACTGACAGGGGGCAGTGAGCCCCAGCATTTT; CDR3 protein: CASSVLTGGSEPQHF; D gene: TRBD1; CDR3 length: 15; J gene: TRBJ1-5; clone size: NA; V gene: TRBV7-8
CDR3 DNA: TGCGCCAGCAGCTTGGCATCGGGGGACACTGAAGCTTTCTTT; CDR3 protein: CASSLASGDTEAFF; D gene: NA; CDR3 length: 14; J gene: TRBJ1-1; clone size: few; V gene: TRBV5-1
CDR3 DNA: TGTGCCAGTAGTATAGATATGGGCCCGCGCACTGAAGCTTTCTTT; CDR3 protein: CASSIDMGPRTEAFF; D gene: NA; CDR3 length: 15; J gene: TRBJ1-1; clone size: NA; V gene: TRBV19
CDR3 DNA: TGCGCCAGCAGCTCAGGGACTAGCGGAGCCTTTACAGATACGCAGTATTTT; CDR3 protein: CASSSGTSGAFTDTQYF; D gene: TRBD2; CDR3 length: 17; J gene: TRBJ2-3; clone size: NA; V gene: TRBV5-1
CDR3 DNA: TGTGCCAGCAATGGGGTGGGGGCGGGAGGAGATACGCAGTATTTT; CDR3 protein: CASNGVGAGGDTQYF; D gene: TRBD2; CDR3 length: 15; J gene: TRBJ2-3; clone size: NA; V gene: TRBV6-1
CDR3 DNA: TGTGCCAGCAACGGTCCACCGGGGTACGAGCAGTACTTC; CDR3 protein: CASNGPPGYEQYF; D gene: NA; CDR3 length: 13; J gene: TRBJ2-7; clone size: NA; V gene: TRBV6-1
CDR3 DNA: TGCGCCAGCAGCTTTACAGTGAACACTGAAGCTTTCTTT; CDR3 protein: CASSFTVNTEAFF; D gene: NA; CDR3 length: 13; J gene: TRBJ1-1; clone size: few; V gene: TRBV5-1
CDR3 DNA: TGTGCCAGCAGGGGGCTTTTAATCACAGATACGCAGTATTTT; CDR3 protein: CASRGLLITDTQYF; D gene: NA; CDR3 length: 14; J gene: TRBJ2-3; clone size: NA; V gene: TRBV6-1
CDR3 DNA: TGTGCCAGCAGCTTGAGAGGGATCAATCAGCCCCAGCATTTT; CDR3 protein: CASSLRGINQPQHF; D gene: NA; CDR3 length: 14; J gene: TRBJ1-5; clone size: NA; V gene: TRBV5-8
CDR3 DNA: TGTGCCAGCAGCTCCGCCCCCCTAGCGACCAGCTCCTACGAGCAGTACTTC; CDR3 protein: CASSSAPLATSSYEQYF; D gene: NA; CDR3 length: 17; J gene: TRBJ2-7; clone size: NA; V gene: TRBV11-2
CDR3 DNA: TGTGCCAGCAGTTTACTAGGGAACACTGAAGCTTTCTTT; CDR3 protein: CASSLLGNTEAFF; D gene: NA; CDR3 length: 13; J gene: TRBJ1-1; clone size: NA; V gene: TRBV28
CDR3 DNA: TGTGCCAGCAGGGCAACTACCTCCTACGAGCAGTACTTC; CDR3 protein: CASRATTSYEQYF; D gene: NA; CDR3 length: 13; J gene: TRBJ2-7; clone size: NA; V gene: TRBV6-5
CDR3 DNA: TGCGCCAGCAGCCCGGGACAGGGGGATTATGGCTACACCTTC; CDR3 protein: CASSPGQGDYGYTF; D gene: TRBD1; CDR3 length: 14; J gene: TRBJ1-2; clone size: NA; V gene: TRBV5-1
CDR3 DNA: TGCGCCAGCAGTCCAATCAGCGGGAGGGATGAGCAGTTCTTC; CDR3 protein: CASSPISGRDEQFF; D gene: TRBD2; CDR3 length: 14; J gene: TRBJ2-1; clone size: NA; V gene: TRBV4-1
CDR3 DNA: TGTGCCAGCAGGGTCGCAGGGTCCCCTGAAGCTTTCTTT; CDR3 protein: CASRVAGSPEAFF; D gene: NA; CDR3 length: 13; J gene: TRBJ1-1; clone size: once; V gene: TRBV6-5
CDR3 DNA: TGTGCCAGCAGCGCGGGACAGGCGATCAATCAGCCCCAGCATTTT; CDR3 protein: CASSAGQAINQPQHF; D gene: TRBD1; CDR3 length: 15; J gene: TRBJ1-5; clone size: NA; V gene: TRBV7-8
CDR3 DNA: TGTGCCAGTAGTATGAGTGTCCTAGGTCAGCCCCAGCATTTT; CDR3 protein: CASSMSVLGQPQHF; D gene: NA; CDR3 length: 14; J gene: TRBJ1-5; clone size: NA; V gene: TRBV19